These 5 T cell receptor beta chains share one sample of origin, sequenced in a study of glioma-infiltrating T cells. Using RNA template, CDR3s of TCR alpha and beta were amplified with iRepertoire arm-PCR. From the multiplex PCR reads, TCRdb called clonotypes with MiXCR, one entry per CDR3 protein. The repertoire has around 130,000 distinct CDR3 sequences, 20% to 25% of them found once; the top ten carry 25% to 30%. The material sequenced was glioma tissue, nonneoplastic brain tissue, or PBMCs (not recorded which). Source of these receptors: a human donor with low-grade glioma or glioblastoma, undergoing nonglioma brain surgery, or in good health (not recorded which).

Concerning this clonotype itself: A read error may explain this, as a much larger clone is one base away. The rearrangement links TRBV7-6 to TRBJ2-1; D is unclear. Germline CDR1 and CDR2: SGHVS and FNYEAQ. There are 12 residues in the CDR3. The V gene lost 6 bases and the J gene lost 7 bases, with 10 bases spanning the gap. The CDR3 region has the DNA TGTGCCAGCAGATTGGTACATAATGAGCAGTTCTTC. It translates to CASRLVHNEQFF.

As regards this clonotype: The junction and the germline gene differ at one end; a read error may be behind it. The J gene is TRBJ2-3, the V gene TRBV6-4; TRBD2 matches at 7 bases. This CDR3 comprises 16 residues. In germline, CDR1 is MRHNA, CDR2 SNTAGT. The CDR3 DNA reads TGTGCCAGCAGCCCTCGTAAAGCGGGGCTCACAGATACGCAGTGTTTT. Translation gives CASSPRKAGLTDTQCF.

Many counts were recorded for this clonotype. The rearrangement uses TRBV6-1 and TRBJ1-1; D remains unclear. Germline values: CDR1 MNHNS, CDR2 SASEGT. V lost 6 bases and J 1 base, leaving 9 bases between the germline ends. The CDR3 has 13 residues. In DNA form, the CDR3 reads TGTGCCAGCAGGTGGACGGAGAACACTGAAGCTTTCTTT. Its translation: CASRWTENTEAFF.

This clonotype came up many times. CDR3 DNA sequence: TGCAGTGCTAGAGGAGGAGAAGATACGCAGTATTTT. It codes for CSARGGEDTQYF. The V gene is TRBV20-1, the J gene TRBJ2-3; no clear D. Between the trimmed V and J ends, which lost 1 base and 5 bases, there was a span of 7 bases. The germline V gene has CDR1 DFQATT and CDR2 SNEGSKA (reference sequence). The CDR3 sequence is 12 residues long.

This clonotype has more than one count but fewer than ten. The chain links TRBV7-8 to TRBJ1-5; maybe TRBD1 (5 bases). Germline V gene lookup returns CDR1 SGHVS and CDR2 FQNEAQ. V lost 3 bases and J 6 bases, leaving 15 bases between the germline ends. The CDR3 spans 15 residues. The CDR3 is CASSLGEERIQPQHF. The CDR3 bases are TGTGCCAGCAGCTTGGGGGAGGAAAGGATTCAGCCCCAGCATTTT.